In its sample, the clone carrying this T cell receptor beta chain was seen many times. Its matching antigen is unknown. The CDR3 consists of 14 residues. Germline lookup yields CDR1 DFQATT and CDR2 SNEGSKA (reference sequence). This sample is drawn from a study of T cells after yellow fever vaccination. Universal primer sites and UMIs were introduced during 5'RACE template-switching synthesis of TCR cDNA. MiXCR was run by TCRdb on the 5' RACE reads, yielding one entry per CDR3 protein. The table has some 220,000 distinct CDR3 sequences, approximately 3% seen once. General observations from the study: FACS-sorted repertoires could contain abundant clonotypes contaminating from the bulk population. In post-booster samples, most primary-vaccination clones reappeared (just under 98% CD4, approximately 91% CD8). There was a small share of clonotypes that showed up in both the CD4 and CD8 compartments.

V gene TRBV20-1 combines with J gene TRBJ2-3; 11 nucleotides match TRBD2. Material: CD4+ T cells sorted from PBMCs, obtained 10 days after the yellow fever booster vaccination. The sequence was collected from a man younger than 35 who received the YFV17D yellow fever vaccine. Here the CDR3 reads CSGSGGASTDTQYF. The CDR3 bases are TGCAGCGGTAGCGGGGGGGCTAGCACAGATACGCAGTATTTT.